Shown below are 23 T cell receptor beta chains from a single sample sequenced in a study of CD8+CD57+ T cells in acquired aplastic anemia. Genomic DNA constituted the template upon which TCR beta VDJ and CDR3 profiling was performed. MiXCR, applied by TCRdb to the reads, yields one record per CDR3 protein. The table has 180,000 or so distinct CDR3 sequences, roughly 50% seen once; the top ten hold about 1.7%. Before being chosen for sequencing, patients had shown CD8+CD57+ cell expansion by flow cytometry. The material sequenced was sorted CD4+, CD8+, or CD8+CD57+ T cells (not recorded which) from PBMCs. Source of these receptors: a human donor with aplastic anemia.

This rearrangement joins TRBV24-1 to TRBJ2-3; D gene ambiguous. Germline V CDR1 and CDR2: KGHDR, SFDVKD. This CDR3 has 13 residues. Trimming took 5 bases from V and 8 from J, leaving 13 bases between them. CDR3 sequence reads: CATSALSTVTQYF. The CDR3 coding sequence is TGTGCCACCAGTGCGCTGTCAACTGTTACGCAGTATTTT.

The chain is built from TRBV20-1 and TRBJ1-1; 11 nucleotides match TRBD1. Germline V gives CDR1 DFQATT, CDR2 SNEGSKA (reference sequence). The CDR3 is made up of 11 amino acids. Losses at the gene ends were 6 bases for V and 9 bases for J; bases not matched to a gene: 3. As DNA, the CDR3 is TGCAGTGCGGGACAGGGGGTAAAAGCTTTCTTT. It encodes CSAGQGVKAFF.

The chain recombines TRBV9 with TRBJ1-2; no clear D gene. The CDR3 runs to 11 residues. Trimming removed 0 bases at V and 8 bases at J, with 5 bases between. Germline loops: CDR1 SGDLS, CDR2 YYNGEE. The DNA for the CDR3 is TGTGCCAGCAGCGTAGGTGAGGGCTACACCTTC. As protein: CASSVGEGYTF.

The CDR3 bases are TGTGCCACCAGTGCCCACCCCAGTGACAGGGGGAACACTGAAGCTTTCTTT. Translating it yields CATSAHPSDRGNTEAFF. The chain couples TRBV24-1 to TRBJ1-1; 8 bases are a match to TRBD1. V was pared by 5 bases and J by 1 base, with 11 bases of the junction left unmatched. Germline loops: CDR1 KGHDR, CDR2 SFDVKD. The CDR3 runs to 17 residues.

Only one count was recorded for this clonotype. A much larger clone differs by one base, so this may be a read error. Here the CDR3 reads CASSQGTGFSPPHF. As DNA, the CDR3 is TGTGCCAGCAGCCAAGGGACAGGGTTTTCACCCCCCCACTTT. This chain uses TRBV3-1 with TRBJ1-6, with 8 bases aligning to TRBD1. From germline, CDR1 is LGHDT and CDR2 YNNKEL (reference sequence). The CDR3 is 14 amino acids. Using reference TRBV3-1 and TRBJ1-6 for the parts outside the CDR3, the full variable domain is DTAVSQTPKYLVTQMGNDKSIKCEQNLGHDTMYWYKQDSKKFLKIMFSYNNKELIINETVPNRFSPKSPDKAHLNLHINSLELGDSAVYFCASSQGTGFSPPHFGNGTRLTVT.

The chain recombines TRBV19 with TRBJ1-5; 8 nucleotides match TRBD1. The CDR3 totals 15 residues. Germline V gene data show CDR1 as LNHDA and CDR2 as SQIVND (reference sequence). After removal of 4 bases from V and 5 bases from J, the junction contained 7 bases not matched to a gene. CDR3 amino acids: CASSNGQGWYQPQHF. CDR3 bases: TGTGCCAGTAGTAACGGACAGGGATGGTATCAGCCCCAGCATTTT. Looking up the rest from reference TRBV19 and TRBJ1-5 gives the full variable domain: DGGITQSPKYLFRKEGQNVTLSCEQNLNHDAMYWYRQDPGQGLRLIYYSQIVNDFQKGDIAEGYSVSREKKESFPLTVTSAQKNPTAFYLCASSNGQGWYQPQHFGDGTRLSIL.

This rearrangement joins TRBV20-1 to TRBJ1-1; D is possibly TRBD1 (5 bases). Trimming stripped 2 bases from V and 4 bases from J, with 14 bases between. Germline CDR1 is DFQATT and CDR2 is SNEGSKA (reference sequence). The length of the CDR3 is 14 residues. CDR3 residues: CSARKVEGPTEAFF. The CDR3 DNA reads TGCAGTGCTAGAAAGGTGGAGGGGCCCACTGAAGCTTTCTTT.

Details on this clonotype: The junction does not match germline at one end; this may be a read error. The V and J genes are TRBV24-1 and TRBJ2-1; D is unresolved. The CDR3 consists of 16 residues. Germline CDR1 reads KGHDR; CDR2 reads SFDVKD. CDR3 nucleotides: TGTGCCACCAGTGAATGGGCCACCCGAGTCTACAATGGGCAGTTCTTC. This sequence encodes CATSEWATRVYNGQFF.

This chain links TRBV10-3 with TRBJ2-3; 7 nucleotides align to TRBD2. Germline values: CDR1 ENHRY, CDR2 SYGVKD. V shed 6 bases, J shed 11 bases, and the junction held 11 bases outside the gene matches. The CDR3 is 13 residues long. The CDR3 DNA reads TGTGCCATCAGGGCTAGCGCGGGGGATGAGCAGTATTTT. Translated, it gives CAIRASAGDEQYF.

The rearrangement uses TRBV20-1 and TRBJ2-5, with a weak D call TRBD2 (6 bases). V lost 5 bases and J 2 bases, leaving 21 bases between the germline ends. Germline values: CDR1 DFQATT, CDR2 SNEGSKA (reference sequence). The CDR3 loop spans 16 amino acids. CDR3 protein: CSAPDRLGGWQETQYF. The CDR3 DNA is TGCAGTGCTCCCGACCGCTTGGGGGGATGGCAAGAGACCCAGTACTTC.

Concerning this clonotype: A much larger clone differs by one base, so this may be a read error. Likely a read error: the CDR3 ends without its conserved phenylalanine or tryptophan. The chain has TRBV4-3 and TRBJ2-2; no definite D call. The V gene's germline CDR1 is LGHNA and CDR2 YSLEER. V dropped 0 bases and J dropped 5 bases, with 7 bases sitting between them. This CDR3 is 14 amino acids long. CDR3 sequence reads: CASSQEVRTGELFS. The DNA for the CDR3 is TGCGCCAGCAGCCAAGAGGTCCGAACCGGGGAGCTGTTTTCT.

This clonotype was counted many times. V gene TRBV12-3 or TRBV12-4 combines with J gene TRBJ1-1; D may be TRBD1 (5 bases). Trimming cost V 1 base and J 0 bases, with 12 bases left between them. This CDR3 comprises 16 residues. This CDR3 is CASSLGGAILNTEAFF. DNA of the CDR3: TGTGCCAGCAGTTTAGGTGGGGCCATCCTGAACACTGAAGCTTTCTTT.

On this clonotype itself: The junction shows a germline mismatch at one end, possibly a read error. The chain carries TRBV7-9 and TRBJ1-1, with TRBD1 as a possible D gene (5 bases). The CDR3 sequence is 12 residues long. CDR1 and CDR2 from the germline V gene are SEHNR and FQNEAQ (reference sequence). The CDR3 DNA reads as TGTGCCAACAGCTTCCAGGGCACTGAAGCCTTCTTT. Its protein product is CANSFQGTEAFF.

The CDR3 spells CSVEPGTEYQETQYF. For the CDR3, the DNA is TGCAGCGTTGAACCGGGAACAGAGTACCAAGAGACCCAGTACTTC. The V and J genes are TRBV29-1 and TRBJ2-5; D possibly corresponds to TRBD2 (5 bases). The V gene lost 2 bases and the J gene lost 0 bases, with 13 bases spanning the gap. This CDR3 region has 15 residues. The V gene's germline CDR1 is SQVTM and CDR2 ANQGSEA.

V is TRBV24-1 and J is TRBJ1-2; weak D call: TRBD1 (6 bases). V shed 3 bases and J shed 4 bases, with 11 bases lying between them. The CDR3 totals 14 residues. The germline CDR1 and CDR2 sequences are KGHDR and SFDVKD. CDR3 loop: CATSDRTAAYGYTF. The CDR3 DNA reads TGTGCCACCAGTGATCGGACAGCGGCCTATGGCTACACCTTC.

CDR3 loop: CASSSTPDTQYF. For the CDR3, the DNA is TGTGCCAGCAGTTCAACACCGGATACGCAGTATTTT. The chain joins TRBV12-3 or TRBV12-4 to TRBJ2-3; no firm D call. The length of the CDR3 is 12 residues. The V and J ends lost 4 bases and 6 bases respectively, with 8 bases between them.

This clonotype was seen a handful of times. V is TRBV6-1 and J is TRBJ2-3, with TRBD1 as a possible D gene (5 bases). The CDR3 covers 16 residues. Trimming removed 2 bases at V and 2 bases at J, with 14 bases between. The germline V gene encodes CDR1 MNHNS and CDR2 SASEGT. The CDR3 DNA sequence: TGTGCCAGCAGTGAACCAGTTGCAGGGTACACAGATACGCAGTATTTT. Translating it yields CASSEPVAGYTDTQYF.

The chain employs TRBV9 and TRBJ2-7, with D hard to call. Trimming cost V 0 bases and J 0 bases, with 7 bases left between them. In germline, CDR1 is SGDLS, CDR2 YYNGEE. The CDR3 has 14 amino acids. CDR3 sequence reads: CASSVDHSSYEQYF. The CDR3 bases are TGTGCCAGCAGCGTAGATCACAGCTCCTACGAGCAGTACTTC.

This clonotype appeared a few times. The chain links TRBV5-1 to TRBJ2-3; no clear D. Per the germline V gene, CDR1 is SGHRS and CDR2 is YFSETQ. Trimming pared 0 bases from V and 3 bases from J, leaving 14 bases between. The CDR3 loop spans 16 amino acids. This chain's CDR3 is CASSLGRVLGTDTQYF. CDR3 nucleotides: TGCGCCAGCAGCTTGGGTAGGGTCCTGGGGACAGATACGCAGTATTTT.

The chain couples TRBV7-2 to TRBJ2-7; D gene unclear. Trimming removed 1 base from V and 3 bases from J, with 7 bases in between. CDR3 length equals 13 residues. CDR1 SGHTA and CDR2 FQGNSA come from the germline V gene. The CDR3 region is CASSLDTVYEQYF. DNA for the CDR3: TGTGCCAGCAGCTTAGATACGGTCTACGAGCAGTACTTC.

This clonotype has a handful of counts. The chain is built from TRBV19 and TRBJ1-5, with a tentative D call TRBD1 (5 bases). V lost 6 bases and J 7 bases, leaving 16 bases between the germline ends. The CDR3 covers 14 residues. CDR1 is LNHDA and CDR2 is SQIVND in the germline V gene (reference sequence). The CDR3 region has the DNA TGTGCCAGTAGCTCGGGACTGGTGGGGCAGCCCCAGCATTTT. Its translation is CASSSGLVGQPQHF.

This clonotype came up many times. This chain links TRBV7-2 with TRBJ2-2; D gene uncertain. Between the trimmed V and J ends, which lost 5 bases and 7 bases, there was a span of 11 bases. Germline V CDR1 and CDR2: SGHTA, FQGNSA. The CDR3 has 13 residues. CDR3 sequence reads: CASSRKGSGELFF. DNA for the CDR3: TGTGCCAGCAGCCGAAAAGGAAGCGGGGAGCTGTTTTTT.

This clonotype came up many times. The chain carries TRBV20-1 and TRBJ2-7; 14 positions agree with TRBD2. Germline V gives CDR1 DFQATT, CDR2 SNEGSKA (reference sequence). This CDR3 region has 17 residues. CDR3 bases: TGCAGCATTGCCGGGACTAGCGGGAGATTTAGCTCCTACGAGCAGTACTTC. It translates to CSIAGTSGRFSSYEQYF.